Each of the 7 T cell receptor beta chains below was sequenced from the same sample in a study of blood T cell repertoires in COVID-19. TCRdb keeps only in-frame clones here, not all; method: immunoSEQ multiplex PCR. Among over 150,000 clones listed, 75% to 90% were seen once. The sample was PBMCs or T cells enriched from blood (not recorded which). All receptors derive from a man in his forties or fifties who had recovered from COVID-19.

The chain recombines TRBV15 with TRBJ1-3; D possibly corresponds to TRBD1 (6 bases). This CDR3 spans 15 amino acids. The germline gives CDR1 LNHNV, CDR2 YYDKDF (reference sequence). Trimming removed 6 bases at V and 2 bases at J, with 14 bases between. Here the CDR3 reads CATRSRTDPGNTIYF. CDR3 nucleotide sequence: TGTGCCACCAGATCCAGGACAGACCCTGGAAACACCATATATTTT.

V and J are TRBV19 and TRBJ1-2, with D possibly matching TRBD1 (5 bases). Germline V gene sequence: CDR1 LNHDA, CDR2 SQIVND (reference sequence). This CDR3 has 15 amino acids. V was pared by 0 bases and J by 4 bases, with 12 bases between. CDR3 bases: TGTGCCAGTAGTATAGACAGGTGGGACTTCTATGGCTACACCTTC. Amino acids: CASSIDRWDFYGYTF.

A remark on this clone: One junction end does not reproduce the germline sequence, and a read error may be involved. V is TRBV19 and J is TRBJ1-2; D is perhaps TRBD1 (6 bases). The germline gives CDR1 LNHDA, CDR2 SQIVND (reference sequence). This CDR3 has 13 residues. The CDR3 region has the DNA TGTGCCAGTAGTAAAGGAGTTAGCAGGGGACGGGTCTTC. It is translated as CASSKGVSRGRVF.

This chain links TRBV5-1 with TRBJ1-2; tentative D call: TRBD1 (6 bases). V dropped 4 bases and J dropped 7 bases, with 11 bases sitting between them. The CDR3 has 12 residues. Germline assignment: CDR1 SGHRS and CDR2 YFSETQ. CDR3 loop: CASSPDSSGYTF. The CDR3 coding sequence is TGCGCCAGCAGCCCGGACAGCTCTGGCTACACCTTC.

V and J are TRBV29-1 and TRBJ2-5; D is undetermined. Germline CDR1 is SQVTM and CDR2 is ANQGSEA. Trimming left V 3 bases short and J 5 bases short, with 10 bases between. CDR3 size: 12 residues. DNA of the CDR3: TGCAGCGTTGATCTAACCCGGGAGACCCAGTACTTC. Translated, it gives CSVDLTRETQYF.

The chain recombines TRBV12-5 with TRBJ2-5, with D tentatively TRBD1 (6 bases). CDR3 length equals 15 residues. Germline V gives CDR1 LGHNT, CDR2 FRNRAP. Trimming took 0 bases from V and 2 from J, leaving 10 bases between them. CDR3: CASGLVGGFQETQYF. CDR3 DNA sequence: TGTGCTAGTGGTTTGGTAGGGGGATTTCAAGAGACCCAGTACTTC.

The CDR3 is CASSPAPTDHGYTF. The DNA for the CDR3 is TGTGCCAGCAGCCCTGCCCCGACAGACCATGGCTACACCTTC. This chain connects TRBV7-3 to TRBJ1-2; D may be TRBD1 (5 bases). Germline CDR1 reads SGHTA; CDR2 reads FQGTGA. Trimming pared 5 bases from V and 6 bases from J, leaving 16 bases between. This CDR3 spans 14 amino acids.